The rows below give T cell receptor beta chains drawn from one sample of a study of cytomegalovirus exposure and HLA in healthy donors. The assay was immunoSEQ multiplex PCR, and TCRdb's table has in-frame clones only and misses some. The table has 90,000 to 110,000 clones, 81% seen once. Input material: PBMCs. These receptors were taken from a woman aged 30 to 39 in good health and CMV-seronegative. Each CDR3 is given with its conserved first and last residue. D genes are given only for firm matches. The size entry is marked missing in some rows and otherwise reads once, few, many or a size class.

TRBJ2-7 - TRBV9 - TGTGCCAGCAGCCCAACCCGCGGGACCTATCCCTACGAGCAGTACTTC CASSPTRGTYPYEQYF
TRBJ1-1 TRBD1 TRBV28 few TGTGCCAGCAGTCGGCCGGGACAGGTCATCCGTGAAGCTTTCTTT CASSRPGQVIREAFF
TRBJ1-1 - TRBV14 - TGTGCCAGCAGCCAAGAGTGGTTGGGAGGGGGCACTGAAGCTTTCTTT CASSQEWLGGGTEAFF
TRBJ1-1 TRBD1 TRBV29-1 - TGCAGCGTGCTGACAGGGAAGGGCACTGAAGCTTTCTTT CSVLTGKGTEAFF
TRBJ2-7 - TRBV6-5 - TGTGCCAGCAGTACCGGACAGACCTACGAGCAGTACTTC CASSTGQTYEQYF
TRBJ2-1 TRBD2 TRBV25-1 once TGTGCCAGCAAAGCGGGACTAGGGTACAATGAGCAGTTCTTC CASKAGLGYNEQFF
TRBJ2-3 - TRBV21-1 once TGTGCCAGCAGTCATATGAGGTCAGATACGCAGTATTTT CASSHMRSDTQYF
TRBJ1-2 TRBD1 TRBV9 - TGTGCCAGCAGCGGGGACAGGGATCACTATGGCTACACCTTC CASSGDRDHYGYTF
TRBJ2-2 - TRBV7-9 - TGTGCCAGCAGCTCGACTAGGATGAACACCGGGGAGCTGTTTTTT CASSSTRMNTGELFF
TRBJ1-4 - TRBV4-3 - TGCGCCAGCAGCCAAGTTTTTATAGCGGCAGGTCCGGAACTGTTTTTT CASSQVFIAAGPELFF
TRBJ1-4 - TRBV18 - TGTGCCAGCTCACCTTCAGGGTCAGCTAATGAAAAACTGTTTTTT CASSPSGSANEKLFF
TRBJ2-5 - TRBV7-8 - TGTGCCAGCAGCTTAGCGAATAGCGTTTTAGTGGAGACCCAGTACTTC CASSLANSVLVETQYF
TRBJ2-7 TRBD1 TRBV2 - TGTGCCAGCAGTGAGGGGACAGGGGACACCTACGAGCAGTACTTC CASSEGTGDTYEQYF
TRBJ2-7 - TRBV19 - TGTGCCAGTAGTTTCCGGGACTTTACCTACGAGCAGTACTTC CASSFRDFTYEQYF
TRBJ2-7 TRBD2 TRBV6-1 once TGTGCCAGCAGTGATTGGACTTCGTGGGAGGGGCAGTACGAGCAGTACTTC CASSDWTSWEGQYEQYF
TRBJ2-3 - TRBV5-4 - TGTGCCAGCAGCTTGGACAGATTTGGAACGCAGTATTTT CASSLDRFGTQYF
TRBJ2-5 - TRBV4-1 - TGCGCCAGCAGCCAAGGAGCGGGACAGGCTTCAGAGACCCAGTACTTC CASSQGAGQASETQYF
TRBJ2-2 - TRBV6-1 - TGTGCCAGCAGTGATGGACAGTTGATAACCGGGGAGCTGTTTTTT CASSDGQLITGELFF
TRBJ1-1 - TRBV7-3 - TGTGCCAGCAGCCAAAGGGGTAGCACTGAAGCTTTCTTT CASSQRGSTEAFF
TRBJ2-7 TRBD1 TRBV5-1 - TGCGCCAGCAGCATAGAGACAGGGGGTTACGAGCAGTACTTC CASSIETGGYEQYF
TRBJ2-3 - TRBV12-5 - TGTGCTAGTGGTTTGGTACTTACATCGCGGGGCGGGGATACGCAGTATTTT CASGLVLTSRGGDTQYF
TRBJ2-7 TRBD1 TRBV10-2 - TGCGCCAGCAGTACAACCGGGACAGGGCGCCACGAGCAGTACTTC CASSTTGTGRHEQYF
TRBJ2-4 - TRBV5-1 - TGCGCCAGCAGCTTGAGCCCCAGGGAAAACATTCAGCACTTC CASSLSPRENIQHF
TRBJ2-5 - TRBV7-7 - TGTGCCAGCAGCCCCGGAGCAGTCCAAGAGACCCAGTACTTC CASSPGAVQETQYF
TRBJ2-7 TRBD2 TRBV5-8 - TGTGCCAGCAGCTTACAGCTCGGGACTAGTTTCTCCTACGAGCAGTACTTC CASSLQLGTSFSYEQYF
TRBJ1-6 TRBD1 TRBV5-4 - TGTGCCAGCAGCTTGGGTGACAGGGACTTTATGGCCCTCCACTTT CASSLGDRDFMALHF
TRBJ2-3 - TRBV7-2 - TGTGCCAGCAGCGTCGAACCGGGGGGCACAGATACGCAGTATTTT CASSVEPGGTDTQYF
TRBJ1-2 TRBD1 TRBV13 - TGTGCCAGCAGCTTAGGCCCGGGGACAGGGCCGGGGCTCGTCTATGGCTACACCTTC CASSLGPGTGPGLVYGYTF
TRBJ2-1 - TRBV28 - TGTGCCAGCAGCCCCTTCGAGTCCTACAATGAGCAGTTCTTC CASSPFESYNEQFF
TRBJ2-1 TRBD2 TRBV19 - TGTGCCAGTAGCCGCTTGGGCGGGAGAGACTACAATGAGCAGTTCTTC CASSRLGGRDYNEQFF
TRBJ1-3 TRBD1 TRBV7-6 - TGTGCCAGCAGCTTCAGGGGGCTTACTGGAAACACCATATATTTT CASSFRGLTGNTIYF
TRBJ1-2 - TRBV2 few TGTGCCAGCAGTGAAACAGGGAATGGCTACACCTTC CASSETGNGYTF
TRBJ1-2 TRBD1 TRBV27 - TGTGCCAGCAGTTTAGTAGGGACAGCGAATGGCTACACCTTC CASSLVGTANGYTF
TRBJ2-1 TRBD2 TRBV27 once TGTGCCAGCAGTATAACCGGGGGGGAAAATGAGCAGTTCTTC CASSITGGENEQFF
TRBJ2-2 TRBD2 TRBV7-6 - TGTGCCAGCAGCTCTCCTTTCCGCTCACTAGCGGGAAAAGACGCCGGGGAGCTGTTTTTT CASSSPFRSLAGKDAGELFF
TRBJ2-1 TRBD2 TRBV19 few TGTGCCAGTACCCCCACCGTATACGGGCGGGAGGGCCTATCTACCTACAATGAGCAGTTCTTC CASTPTVYGREGLSTYNEQFF
TRBJ2-1 - TRBV6-1 - TGTGCCAGCAGTGAAATACAGCTGAATGAGCAGTTCTTC CASSEIQLNEQFF
TRBJ2-7 - TRBV7-9 - TGTGCCAGCAGCTTAGCGGAGATTAGCGAGCAGTACTTC CASSLAEISEQYF
TRBJ1-5 TRBD1 TRBV2 - TGTGCCAGCAGGCTCACCGGGACAGGGGTACAGCCCCAGCATTTT CASRLTGTGVQPQHF
TRBJ2-3 TRBD2 TRBV9 - TGTGCCAGCAGCGGCCGGACTAGCGGGAGCACAGATACGCAGTATTTT CASSGRTSGSTDTQYF
TRBJ2-7 - TRBV11-2 - TGTGCCAGCAGCTTAGGCCAATCGGCCTACGAGCAGTACTTC CASSLGQSAYEQYF
TRBJ1-4 - TRBV25-1 - TGTGCCAGCAGTGAATATAGAGGGGGGGGTGAAAAACTGTTTTTT CASSEYRGGGEKLFF
TRBJ2-7 - TRBV7-8 - TGTGCCAGCAGCTTAGGTTCCGGGGCCTACGAGCAGTACTTC CASSLGSGAYEQYF
TRBJ2-2 - TRBV11-2 - TGTGCCAGCAGCCCCAAGTACAGGGCGAACACCGGGGAGCTGTTTTTT CASSPKYRANTGELFF
TRBJ1-2 - TRBV6-5 - TGTGCCAGCAGTTACTCCGGCGGGGAAGCTAACCATGGCTACACCTTC CASSYSGGEANHGYTF